These 3 T cell receptor beta chains came from one sample sequenced in a study of blood T cell repertoires in COVID-19 (dated by TCRdb to about 2020). The library relied on the immunoSEQ multiplex PCR assay. What TCRdb holds here is the immuneACCESS table cut down to in-frame rearrangements. Part of the clones is not present; checked against another copy, under half of the missing clones reflect an unresolved V gene, and the others are unexplained. The sample records about 410,000 clones, 86% of which are singletons. Approximately 1.4% of the sample is taken by the ten largest. The source material was peripheral blood. The source of these receptors is a woman in her 30s with active or convalescent COVID-19.

V and J are TRBV2 and TRBJ2-1; 7 bases align to TRBD2. CDR1 and CDR2 (germline): SNHLY, FYNNEI. The junction had 11 bases not matched to a gene; V was cut back by 6 bases and J by 0 bases. The CDR3 is 17 residues long. CDR3 region: CASSDLGAGTSYNEQFF. The DNA of the CDR3 is TGTGCCAGCAGCGATCTGGGAGCGGGGACCTCCTACAATGAGCAGTTCTTC.

The chain recombines TRBV2 with TRBJ1-1; the D is unclear. Trimming stripped 3 bases from V and 2 bases from J, with 7 bases between. Germline CDR1 and CDR2: SNHLY and FYNNEI. This CDR3 is 13 amino acids long. The CDR3 is CASSEAGNTEAFF. The CDR3 nucleotides read TGTGCCAGCAGTGAGGCAGGAAACACTGAAGCTTTCTTT.

The rearrangement joins TRBV2 to TRBJ2-2, with 8 bases lining up with TRBD1. J was trimmed by 6 bases and V by 2 bases; bases with no gene match: 5. Germline V CDR1 and CDR2: SNHLY, FYNNEI. The CDR3 has 15 residues. The CDR3 sequence is CASSESRTGPGELFF. The CDR3 nucleotides read TGTGCCAGCAGTGAATCGAGGACAGGGCCCGGGGAGCTGTTTTTT.